The next 28 T cell receptor beta chains were all read from a single sample in a study of T cell repertoires in cytomegalovirus infection. Their antigen targets remain unknown. MiXCR, run by TCRdb on the reads, gives a single entry per CDR3 protein. Of about 55,000 distinct CDR3 sequences in the sample, roughly 20% were seen once. This material consisted of CD8+ T cells from cultured PBMCs, taken from culture after CMV antigen stimulation. The receptors come from a human donor in good health (CMV status not recorded). Some clones in this sample may be carry-over from other donors' samples.

This clonotype has more than one count but fewer than ten. The chain uses TRBV7-2 and TRBJ2-7; TRBD2 matches 11 bases. Germline CDR1 and CDR2: SGHTA and FQGNSA. The CDR3 length is 14 residues. After removal of 3 bases from V and 7 bases from J, the junction contained 5 bases not matched to a gene. The CDR3 region has the DNA TGTGCCAGCAGCTTTAGCGGGAGGGCCAGGGAGCAGTACTTC. The encoded protein is CASSFSGRAREQYF.

The CDR3 region is CASSPWRGGQDTQYF. DNA of the CDR3: TGTGCCAGCAGCCCATGGCGGGGGGGCCAAGATACGCAGTATTTT. The chain uses TRBV7-2 and TRBJ2-3; 9 bases fit TRBD2. The CDR3 totals 15 residues. The germline CDR1 and CDR2 sequences are SGHTA and FQGNSA. V lost 5 bases to trimming and J lost 5 bases; unmatched junction nucleotides: 8.

The rearrangement joins TRBV9 to TRBJ2-2; the D is unclear. The CDR3 contains 14 residues. The germline V and J ends were trimmed by 1 base and 5 bases, with 9 bases remaining between them. CDR1 is SGDLS and CDR2 is YYNGEE in the germline V gene. The CDR3 loop reads CASSVQGKTGELFF. The CDR3 nucleotides are TGTGCCAGCAGCGTACAAGGAAAGACCGGGGAGCTGTTTTTT.

The chain has TRBV7-8 and TRBJ1-1; D is unresolved. The CDR3 loop spans 13 amino acids. CDR1 is SGHVS, CDR2 FQNEAQ, per germline. Trimming shortened V by 5 bases and J by 4 bases, and 11 bases separated the two germline ends. This chain's CDR3 is CASSARGATEAFF. For the CDR3, the DNA is TGTGCCAGCAGCGCCAGAGGAGCCACTGAAGCTTTCTTT.

The chain uses TRBV7-8 and TRBJ2-5; D is perhaps TRBD1 (5 bases). This CDR3 has 14 residues. Looked up from germline, CDR1 is SGHVS and CDR2 is FQNEAQ. Trimming left V 5 bases short and J 5 bases short, with 15 bases between. Here the CDR3 reads CASSQTASVETQYF. In DNA, the CDR3 is TGTGCCAGCAGCCAGACAGCGTCGGTGGAGACCCAGTACTTC.

The V call is TRBV7-6, the J call TRBJ2-1; TRBD1 might be the D (5 bases). Trimming took off 2 bases at V and 4 bases at J, with 21 bases between the two ends. Per germline, CDR1 SGHVS and CDR2 FNYEAQ. The CDR3 is made up of 18 amino acids. CDR3 nucleotide sequence: TGTGCCAGCAGCTTACTCCTACCGACGGACAATCTTTACAATGAGCAGTTCTTC. Protein: CASSLLLPTDNLYNEQFF.

This chain uses TRBV15 with TRBJ2-1, with TRBD1 matching over 9 bases. CDR1 and CDR2 from the germline V gene are LNHNV and YYDKDF (reference sequence). This CDR3 comprises 17 residues. V lost 0 bases to trimming and J lost 9 bases; unmatched junction nucleotides: 12. The chain's CDR3 is CATSRDLGRTGDSEQFF. The CDR3 DNA reads as TGTGCCACCAGCAGAGATCTAGGGAGGACAGGGGACTCTGAGCAGTTCTTC.

V and J are TRBV6-6 and TRBJ2-3, with TRBD2 identical over 11 bases. Germline V lookup: CDR1 MNHNY, CDR2 SVGAGI (reference sequence). The V and J ends lost 6 bases and 2 bases, in that order; junction bases with no gene match: 4. The CDR3 length is 15 residues. This CDR3 reads CASSRLAGPTDTQYF. CDR3 DNA: TGTGCCAGCAGCCGACTAGCGGGGCCCACAGATACGCAGTATTTT.

The chain recombines TRBV19 with TRBJ2-1, with D perhaps TRBD2 (5 bases). The V and J ends lost 7 bases and 4 bases respectively, with 11 bases between them. CDR3 length: 13 amino acids. Germline V lookup: CDR1 LNHDA, CDR2 SQIVND (reference sequence). CDR3 in DNA: TGTGCCAGTATGAGGACTGCATACAATGAGCAGTTCTTC. It specifies CASMRTAYNEQFF.

This clonotype was seen at least ten times. CDR3 nucleotide sequence: TGTGCCATCGGCGGCGTGGGGAACTACGAGCAGTACTTC. This codes for CAIGGVGNYEQYF. J is TRBJ2-7 and V is TRBV10-3; D is unresolved. This CDR3 region has 13 residues. The V and J ends lost 8 bases and 3 bases respectively, with 14 bases between them. Germline V gives CDR1 ENHRY, CDR2 SYGVKD.

J is TRBJ1-2 and V is TRBV5-4; D may be TRBD1 (6 bases). The germline V gene encodes CDR1 SGHNT and CDR2 YYREEE (reference sequence). The CDR3 is made up of 14 amino acids. Trimming shortened V by 1 base and J by 7 bases, and 14 bases separated the two germline ends. CDR3 in amino acids: CASSLNRVLSGYTF. The CDR3, as DNA: TGTGCCAGCAGCTTGAACAGGGTTCTGTCTGGCTACACCTTC.

This clonotype was picked up a small number of times. This may stem from a read error, because a much larger clone lies one nucleotide away. The rearrangement joins TRBV24-1 to TRBJ2-4; D not resolved. CDR1 and CDR2 (germline): KGHDR, SFDVKD. The CDR3 runs to 14 residues. The CDR3 protein is CATSDFGQPNSQYF. The DNA of the CDR3 is TGTGCCACCAGTGATTTCGGGCAGCCCAACAGTCAGTACTTC.

This clonotype has at least ten counts. V is TRBV6-6 and J is TRBJ2-3; the D gene could be TRBD1 or TRBD2 (5 bases each). The CDR3 length is 14 residues. Trimming took 2 bases from V and 10 from J, leaving 16 bases between them. Germline CDR1 is MNHNY and CDR2 is SVGAGI (reference sequence). CDR3 in DNA: TGTGCCAGCAGTTACACCTGGAGCCGGGACGCGCAGTATTTT. As protein: CASSYTWSRDAQYF.

This clonotype was counted only a few times. J is TRBJ2-1 and V is TRBV4-1; TRBD2 agrees at 8 bases. The length of the CDR3 is 15 residues. Per germline, CDR1 MGHRA and CDR2 YSYEKL. V trimming: 1 base; J trimming: 8 bases; junction bases outside the gene matches: 7. The CDR3 here is CASSQVDGRADEQFF. Here the CDR3 DNA reads TGCGCCAGCAGCCAAGTTGACGGGAGGGCCGATGAGCAGTTCTTC.

The sample holds a few counts of this clonotype. The V gene is TRBV7-9, the J gene TRBJ2-5; 7 bases agree with TRBD1. The CDR3 consists of 14 residues. Germline lookup yields CDR1 SEHNR and CDR2 FQNEAQ (reference sequence). V lost 3 bases, J lost 5 bases, and 6 bases stayed unmatched. Written as DNA, the CDR3 is TGTGCCAGCAGCTTGGCACAGGGGCGGGAGACCCAGTACTTC. Protein: CASSLAQGRETQYF.

This clonotype was picked up a small number of times. The chain links TRBV11-2 to TRBJ2-7, with 8 positions matching TRBD2. Trimming took 3 bases from V and 0 from J; bases not matched to a gene: 1. Germline V gene sequence: CDR1 SGHAT, CDR2 FQNNGV. The CDR3 contains 14 residues. CDR3 amino acids: CASSLSGSSYEQYF. The CDR3 bases are TGTGCCAGCAGCTTGAGCGGGAGCTCCTACGAGCAGTACTTC.

This clonotype has just a few counts. The chain uses TRBV6-1 and TRBJ2-3; 7 nucleotides align to TRBD1. Unmatched junction bases numbered 10, after V lost 7 bases and J lost 3 bases. The CDR3 runs to 15 residues. Germline loops: CDR1 MNHNS, CDR2 SASEGT. The CDR3 is CASILLQGSTDTQYF. The CDR3 DNA follows: TGTGCCAGCATCCTTCTACAGGGGAGTACAGATACGCAGTATTTT.

The V gene is TRBV6-2 or TRBV6-3, the J gene TRBJ1-5; TRBD1 might be the D (5 bases). The CDR3 spans 15 residues. CDR1 MNHEY and CDR2 SVGEGT come from the germline V gene. Trimming left V 3 bases short and J 3 bases short, with 12 bases between. This chain's CDR3 is CASSYGGLVNQPQHF. The DNA of the CDR3 is TGTGCCAGCAGTTATGGGGGATTGGTCAATCAGCCCCAGCATTTT.

The chain uses TRBV27 and TRBJ2-1; D is perhaps TRBD1 (5 bases). Germline V gene lookup returns CDR1 MNHEY and CDR2 SMNVEV (reference sequence). The CDR3 sequence is 15 residues long. V was pared by 0 bases and J by 4 bases, with 10 bases between. The DNA of the CDR3 is TGTGCCAGCAGTTTATCCCCAGGGTGGTACAATGAGCAGTTCTTC. Translation gives CASSLSPGWYNEQFF.

In its sample, this clonotype was seen many times. The rearrangement uses TRBV6-2 or TRBV6-3 and TRBJ2-1, with no clear D. This CDR3 spans 14 amino acids. The germline V gene encodes CDR1 MNHEY and CDR2 SVGEGT. Deletions cut 5 bases from V and 7 bases from J, with 15 bases between. CDR3 in amino acids: CASSPSNWKNEQFF. CDR3 sequence (DNA): TGTGCCAGCAGTCCCTCGAATTGGAAAAATGAGCAGTTCTTC.

V usage is TRBV15 and J usage is TRBJ2-7; possible D gene TRBD2, 6 bases. Germline assignment: CDR1 LNHNV and CDR2 YYDKDF (reference sequence). V shed 0 bases and J shed 1 base, with 10 bases lying between them. This CDR3 is built from 15 residues. The CDR3 DNA is TGTGCCACCAGCAGAGATGGAGGGACGTCCTACGAGCAGTACTTC. It yields the protein CATSRDGGTSYEQYF.

CDR3 in amino acids: CASSIDYSPALDYTF. CDR3 nucleotides: TGTGCCAGTAGTATAGATTATTCCCCTGCCCTCGACTACACCTTC. V usage is TRBV19 and J usage is TRBJ1-2; D gene unclear. Trimming removed 0 bases at V and 10 bases at J, with 18 bases between. Germline lookup yields CDR1 LNHDA and CDR2 SQIVND (reference sequence). The CDR3 sequence is 15 residues long.

This clonotype was seen many times. V gene TRBV4-1 combines with J gene TRBJ2-1; D not certain. Per the germline V gene, CDR1 is MGHRA and CDR2 is YSYEKL. This CDR3 comprises 15 residues. V lost 0 bases, J lost 8 bases, and 14 bases lay in between. CDR3 sequence (DNA): TGCGCCAGCAGCCAAGATTGGGTAGTCTGGGATGAGCAGTTCTTC. Amino acids: CASSQDWVVWDEQFF.

The J gene is TRBJ2-4, the V gene TRBV7-9; TRBD2 matches at 9 bases. With V trimmed by 4 bases and J by 9 bases, 4 bases remained unmatched. Germline assignment: CDR1 SEHNR and CDR2 FQNEAQ (reference sequence). This CDR3 is built from 13 residues. CDR3 nucleotide sequence: TGTGCCAGCAGCTCAAGACTAGCGGCCATTCAGTACTTC. Residues: CASSSRLAAIQYF.

The chain recombines TRBV7-2 with TRBJ2-7, with D perhaps being TRBD1 or TRBD2 (5 bases each). The CDR3 totals 15 residues. V lost 3 bases, J lost 0 bases, and 12 bases lay in between. Germline V gives CDR1 SGHTA, CDR2 FQGNSA. The CDR3 loop is CASSLGPPSSYEQYF. In nucleotides, the CDR3 is TGTGCCAGCAGCTTGGGACCGCCGAGCTCCTACGAGCAGTACTTC.

There are a few counts of this clonotype. The chain couples TRBV12-5 to TRBJ1-2; TRBD1 matches 12 bases. Germline V lookup: CDR1 LGHNT, CDR2 FRNRAP. V lost 5 bases to trimming and J lost 8 bases; unmatched junction nucleotides: 6. The CDR3 has 14 residues. The CDR3 nucleotides read TGTGCTAGTGGTAGCCCGGGACAGGGGGCCGGCTACACCTTC. Residues: CASGSPGQGAGYTF.

This clonotype was counted only a few times. V gene TRBV11-2 combines with J gene TRBJ2-7; 10 bases fit TRBD1. Germline loops: CDR1 SGHAT, CDR2 FQNNGV. The CDR3 runs to 16 residues. The trim removed 1 base at V and 3 bases at J, leaving 6 bases unmatched. This CDR3 reads CASSLGTGGASYEQYF. CDR3 nucleotides: TGTGCCAGCAGCTTAGGGACAGGGGGGGCGAGCTACGAGCAGTACTTC.

This chain links TRBV7-3 with TRBJ1-2; 8 bases fit TRBD1. Per the germline V gene, CDR1 is SGHTA and CDR2 is FQGTGA. This CDR3 is built from 14 residues. V shed 5 bases and J 4 bases; nucleotides not matched to a gene: 6. DNA for the CDR3: TGTGCCAGCAGCCGAGGACAGGGTGGCTATGGCTACACCTTC. Translated, it gives CASSRGQGGYGYTF.